This entry describes one TCR beta chain. This clone was detected a few times. Its antigen is still unknown. Germline is not matched at one junction end, which may reflect a read error. TCRbeta CDR3 regions were amplified from genomic DNA using the immunoSEQ Assay, a bias-controlled multiplex PCR. As for how the authors treated the data: The number of nucleated cells in each sample was estimated from the amplification of reference gene primers within the assay. To quantify the absolute abundance of each unique TCRbeta CDR3 rearrangement, sequence reads were collapsed and filtered. Productive Simpson clonality was computed per sample as the square root of Simpson's diversity index over productive rearrangements. As stored in TCRdb, this immuneACCESS dataset retains in-frame rearrangements with V and J assigned. A fraction of the clones does not appear; measured against another copy, unresolved V genes explain less than half of the discrepancy, and the remainder lacks a known reason. D and trimming come from the DNA, and the V and J calls and clone size come from that table. Here the sample has about 35,000 clones; approximately 78% occur a single time. Approximately 9.1% of the sample belongs to the ten largest clones.

These data are taken from a study of blood T cell repertoires in COVID-19 (dated by TCRdb to 2019 to 2021). Study-wide context: The collaborator samples originated in the United States, Italy and Spain and spanned the acute and convalescent phases of COVID-19. The prospective study material was composed of cDNA or gDNA derived from T cells, B-cell-depleted T cells, or PBMCs. The dataset comprised deeply sampled blood TCRbeta repertoires from subjects exposed to, actively infected with, or recovered from COVID-19. The repertoires were released in a freely available public database intended as a resource for research on the immune response to SARS-CoV-2. Samples were obtained from the ongoing ImmuneRACE study (first 160 participants) and from 1,200 or so subjects provided by 6 global collaborators. A de-identified subject ID, COVID-19 status, age in years and sex were almost always included in the sample metadata. Where available, HLA class I and class II types were taken from metadata supplied by the sample provider and were not determined by assay-based typing.

CDR1 and CDR2, per the germline V gene, are SGHTA and FQGNSA. The CDR3 runs 15 residues from the cysteine to the phenylalanine. CDR3 DNA is the only sequence kept; it has 45 bases, read in frame from the first base. Each collaborating institution followed its own protocols to collect whole blood in K2EDTA tubes. Collaborator samples were shipped for TCRbeta analysis as frozen whole blood, isolated PBMCs, or DNA extracted from either sample type. Overall study outcomes, separate from this receptor: The amount of clinical and demographic metadata varied by source and participant and was provided uncurated.

Sequences were obtained from peripheral blood. The clonotype comes from a man aged 55-75 years in a cohort sampled during active COVID-19. The chain links TRBV7-2 with TRBJ1-3; TRBD1 is possibly the D segment (5 matching bases). This receptor carries the CDR3 CASNLGTRAGNTIYF. The DNA sequence follows: TGTGCCAGCAACTTAGGGACGCGGGCTGGAAACACCATATATTTT.